This T cell receptor (beta chain) is drawn from a study of blood T cell repertoires in COVID-19. Authors' data handling: It was from reference gene primer amplification that nucleated cell counts were estimated. The protocol was immunoSEQ multiplex PCR, while the TCRdb copy is restricted to in-frame clones and leaves out a portion. Clone size and V and J calls were adopted from that table, with D and trimming inferred from the DNA. Of approximately 88,000 clones listed, roughly 90% are singletons. The V gene end was trimmed by 8 bases and the J gene end by 0 bases; junction bases not matched to a gene: 4. Germline loops: CDR1 MDHEN, CDR2 SYDVKM. CDR3 size: 15 residues.

The sequenced sample was peripheral blood. The receptor was derived from a male donor with acute or convalescent COVID-19. The chain has TRBV28 and TRBJ2-3; 11 bases agree with TRBD2. DNA for the CDR3: TGTGCCAGCGGTAGCGGGGGGGCTAGCACAGATACGCAGTATTTT. Protein product: CASGSGGASTDTQYF.